This entry lists 29 T cell receptor beta chains sequenced from one sample in a study of shared T cell receptors in the human thymus (dated by TCRdb to the early 2020s). Libraries came from the immunoSEQ multiplex PCR assay. TCRdb mirrors the immuneACCESS table, restricted to in-frame sequences. Some clones are absent from its copies; in checked studies, under half trace to an unresolved V gene, and the reason for the others is unknown. This sample lists roughly 500,000 clones; 70% to 80% were detected once. 0.01% to 0.015% of the sample rests with the top ten. This same sample was also taken into another study, of human thymus T cells.

Source material: thymocytes. Receptor source: a boy in the first two years of life with a congenital heart defect. Donor details come from another sample of the same person, matched by shared clones.

The V call is TRBV11-2, the J call TRBJ2-7, with D perhaps matching TRBD1 (5 bases). CDR3 length: 13 residues. CDR1 and CDR2 from the germline V gene are SGHAT and FQNNGV. Deletions cut 3 bases from V and 6 bases from J, with 12 bases between. The CDR3 nucleotides read TGTGCCAGCAGCTTTAGACAGTCATGCGAGCAGTACTTC. Protein: CASSFRQSCEQYF.

The table lists this clone with a few counts. The chain joins TRBV11-2 to TRBJ2-1, with 12 bases identical to TRBD2. The trim removed 2 bases at V and 6 bases at J, leaving 2 bases unmatched. This CDR3 contains 15 residues. CDR1 SGHAT and CDR2 FQNNGV come from the germline V gene. CDR3 coding DNA: TGTGCCAGCAGCTTAACTAGCGGGAGGCTCAATGAGCAGTTCTTC. Its translation is CASSLTSGRLNEQFF.

The V call is TRBV10-3, the J call TRBJ2-7; tentative D call: TRBD2 (5 bases). The CDR3 totals 11 residues. With 6 bases removed from V and 7 bases from J, the gap between germline ends came to 10 bases. In germline, CDR1 is ENHRY, CDR2 SYGVKD. The CDR3: CAIRSRREQYF. CDR3 coding DNA: TGTGCCATCAGGTCCAGGAGGGAGCAGTACTTC.

This clone was detected once. An end of the junction differs from the germline gene, which may be a read error. The chain couples TRBV11-2 to TRBJ2-3; D is unresolved. The CDR3 has 15 amino acids. CDR1 is SGHAT and CDR2 is FQNNGV in the germline V gene. The CDR3 reads CASTLDPPRADTQYF. Here the CDR3 DNA reads TGTGCCAGCACCTTAGACCCACCTCGGGCAGATACGCAGTATTTT.

This chain links TRBV9 with TRBJ2-3; TRBD2 matches at 9 bases. CDR1 and CDR2 (germline): SGDLS, YYNGEE. V gave up 1 base and J gave up 7 bases; unmatched junction bases: 7. The CDR3 length is 15 residues. The CDR3 spells CASSVSTREGNTQYF. The CDR3 nucleotides read TGTGCCAGCAGCGTATCAACGCGGGAGGGCAATACGCAGTATTTT.

In regard to this clone: This specimen includes other DNA sequences encoding the same CDR3. The rearrangement uses TRBV30 and TRBJ2-4; TRBD2 might be the D (6 bases). V lost 7 bases and J 5 bases, leaving 18 bases between the germline ends. Germline V lookup: CDR1 GTSNPN, CDR2 SVGIG (reference sequence). The CDR3 has 14 amino acids. The chain's CDR3 is CASLLKGGENIQYF. Here the CDR3 DNA reads TGTGCCTCCCTCCTTAAGGGCGGGGAAAACATTCAGTACTTC.

This chain's CDR3 is CSVEQHPGQGRYEQYF. In DNA form, the CDR3 reads TGCAGCGTTGAGCAACACCCGGGACAGGGGCGATACGAGCAGTACTTC. The rearrangement uses TRBV29-1 and TRBJ2-7; TRBD1 matches at 10 bases. This CDR3 is built from 16 residues. Germline CDR1 and CDR2: SQVTM and ANQGSEA. V lost 3 bases and J lost 4; bases outside the gene matches: 12.

The CDR3 DNA follows: TGTGCCAGCAGCTCCCCTGCAGGGCCTGAAGCTTTCTTT. Translating gives CASSSPAGPEAFF. The chain recombines TRBV5-4 with TRBJ1-1, with D perhaps TRBD1 (5 bases). Trimming stripped 3 bases from V and 6 bases from J, with 12 bases between. This CDR3 region has 13 residues. CDR1 is SGHNT, CDR2 YYREEE, per germline (reference sequence).

The chain uses TRBV6-5 and TRBJ1-5, with D possibly TRBD1 on 5 matching bases. Deletions cut 6 bases from V and 6 bases from J, with 18 bases between. The CDR3 contains 15 residues. The V gene's germline CDR1 is MNHEY and CDR2 SVGAGI. The CDR3 coding sequence is TGTGCCAGCAGCCGTACGCGGGGCGGGTCTCAGCCCCAGCATTTT. Protein: CASSRTRGGSQPQHF.

J is TRBJ2-7 and V is TRBV7-2; the match to TRBD2 covers 10 bases. With 1 base clipped from V and 3 bases from J, the junction kept 3 bases outside the gene matches. There are 15 residues in the CDR3. Germline values: CDR1 SGHTA, CDR2 FQGNSA. The CDR3 loop reads CASSLVGLAVYEQYF. The CDR3 DNA reads TGTGCCAGCAGCTTAGTAGGACTAGCGGTCTACGAGCAGTACTTC.

The sample holds one count of this clone. This chain links TRBV7-6 with TRBJ2-2; TRBD1 matches at 7 bases. The CDR3 is 18 residues long. Germline loops: CDR1 SGHVS, CDR2 FNYEAQ. V was clipped by 1 base and J by 1 base; unmatched bases: 9. The CDR3, as DNA: TGTGCCAGCAGCTTAGAGACACTGACAGGGCAGAACACCGGGGAGCTGTTTTTT. Protein: CASSLETLTGQNTGELFF.

The chain employs TRBV4-3 and TRBJ2-3; TRBD2 matches 13 bases. V was pared by 3 bases and J by 2 bases, with 2 bases of the junction left unmatched. In germline, CDR1 is LGHNA, CDR2 YSLEER. The CDR3 is 16 amino acids. This CDR3 reads CASSQGTSGTTDTQYF. Written as DNA, the CDR3 is TGCGCCAGCAGCCAGGGGACTAGCGGGACCACAGATACGCAGTATTTT.

A remark on this clone: Germline is not matched at one junction end, which may reflect a read error. V gene TRBV14 combines with J gene TRBJ2-7; the D gene is possibly TRBD2 (7 bases). Germline V gene lookup returns CDR1 SGHDN and CDR2 FVKESK. The CDR3 has 19 amino acids. The CDR3 nucleotides are TGTGCCAGCAGCCAATCGGGGGGCTCACAAATAGTGCTCTCCCACGAGCAGTACTTC. This translates into CASSQSGGSQIVLSHEQYF.

This chain links TRBV7-9 with TRBJ2-1; 8 bases are shared with TRBD2. Germline lookup yields CDR1 SEHNR and CDR2 FQNEAQ (reference sequence). The CDR3 runs 15 residues. V was clipped by 5 bases and J by 8 bases; unmatched bases: 11. Here the CDR3 DNA reads TGTGCCAGCAGCATAGTTGGGACTAGGATCTATGAGCAGTTCTTC. This translates into CASSIVGTRIYEQFF.

This chain connects TRBV4-2 to TRBJ1-3; D ambiguous. The CDR3 covers 17 residues. V gave up 0 bases and J gave up 0 bases, with 12 bases separating them. Germline V gene lookup returns CDR1 LGHNA and CDR2 YNFKEQ. CDR3 sequence reads: CASSQDAGSHSGNTIYF. The CDR3 DNA sequence: TGTGCCAGCAGCCAAGATGCGGGCTCTCACTCTGGAAACACCATATATTTT.

This chain joins TRBV27 and TRBJ2-4; 11 bases fit TRBD2. The V gene's germline CDR1 is MNHEY and CDR2 SMNVEV (reference sequence). The V segment lost 4 bases and the J segment 2 bases; nucleotides outside the gene matches: 7. CDR3 length: 17 residues. The CDR3 loop reads CASSSRLAGSSKNIQYF. CDR3 DNA sequence: TGTGCCAGCAGTTCCAGACTAGCGGGATCGTCCAAAAACATTCAGTACTTC.

This clone came up once. J is TRBJ1-2 and V is TRBV29-1, with D tentatively TRBD1 (6 bases). CDR3 length equals 13 residues. CDR1 is SQVTM and CDR2 is ANQGSEA in the germline V gene. V was shortened by 7 bases and J by 4 bases, with 16 bases between the two germline ends. As DNA, the CDR3 is TGCAGCGCCCGGACAGACCTGGCCTATGGCTACACCTTC. Translated: CSARTDLAYGYTF.

The rearrangement uses TRBV5-6 and TRBJ2-5; D is unclear. The last part of the DNA fits TRBJ2-7 better; the J call may be wrong. The CDR3 has 18 amino acids. Germline V CDR1 and CDR2: SGHDT, YYEEEE. The CDR3, as DNA: TGTGCCAGCAGCCCCAAACCGGGTGCTGCCTCACCGGTCTACGAGCAGTACTTC. It specifies CASSPKPGAASPVYEQYF.

The chain uses TRBV6-6 and TRBJ2-1; no firm D call. CDR1 is MNHNY, CDR2 SVGAGI, per germline (reference sequence). The CDR3 has 15 residues. With 6 bases removed from V and 0 bases from J, the gap between germline ends came to 12 bases. The CDR3 DNA follows: TGTGCCAGCAGCTCCCCTACCCTCTCCTACAATGAGCAGTTCTTC. Translation: CASSSPTLSYNEQFF.

The rearrangement links TRBV6-8 to TRBJ2-5; 14 bases align to TRBD2. J was trimmed by 5 bases and V by 2 bases; bases with no gene match: 7. Per the germline V gene, CDR1 is MNHGY and CDR2 is SAAAGT. This CDR3 contains 17 residues. CDR3 in DNA: TGTGCCAGCAGTTACGGGGGGACTAGCGGGAGTTATGAGACCCAGTACTTC. Its protein is CASSYGGTSGSYETQYF.

The rearrangement links TRBV10-2 to TRBJ2-2; the match to TRBD1 covers 7 bases. The germline CDR1 and CDR2 sequences are WSHSY and SAAADI. CDR3 length: 16 amino acids. The J segment lost 4 bases and the V segment lost 2 bases, leaving 7 bases of the junction unmatched. The CDR3 bases are TGCGCCAGCAGTGAGCCGGGACAGCCAGCCACCGGGGAGCTGTTTTTT. Protein: CASSEPGQPATGELFF.

CDR3 sequence: CASSPGTSGIYNEQFF. The CDR3 DNA reads as TGTGCCAGCAGCCCAGGGACTAGCGGGATCTACAATGAGCAGTTCTTC. The rearrangement uses TRBV5-4 and TRBJ2-1, with 13 bases fitting TRBD2. Germline V CDR1 and CDR2: SGHNT, YYREEE (reference sequence). Trimming took 4 bases from V and 3 from J; bases not matched to a gene: 4. The CDR3 has 16 amino acids. Looking up the rest from reference TRBV5-4 and TRBJ2-1 gives the full variable domain: ETGVTQSPTHLIKTRGQQVTLRCSSQSGHNTVSWYQQALGQGPQFIFQYYREEENGRGNFPPRFSGLQFPNYSSELNVNALELDDSALYLCASSPGTSGIYNEQFFGPGTRLTVL.

This clone has only one observation. CDR3 in DNA: TGTGCCAGCTCACGGAAGCGGGACTCCTACGAGCAGTACTTC. Amino acids: CASSRKRDSYEQYF. The rearrangement uses TRBV18 and TRBJ2-7; 7 nucleotides line up with TRBD2. Trimming took 4 bases from V and 0 from J; bases not matched to a gene: 3. The CDR3 length is 14 residues. Germline-derived CDR1 and CDR2 are KGHSH and LQKENI.

The CDR3 bases are TGTGCCAGCTCAGACAGGGACTCCTACGAGCAGTACTTC. It encodes CASSDRDSYEQYF. The chain couples TRBV11-3 to TRBJ2-7, with 7 bases aligning to TRBD1. This CDR3 is built from 13 residues. Germline trimming cut 8 bases from V and 0 bases from J; bases unmatched to any gene: 4. Germline-derived CDR1 and CDR2 are SGHNT and YENEEA. Combining the CDR3 with reference TRBV11-3 and TRBJ2-7 gives the whole variable domain EAGVVQSPRYKIIEKKQPVAFWCNPISGHNTLYWYLQNLGQGPELLIRYENEEAVDDSQLPKDRFSAERLKGVDSTLKIQPAELGDSAVYLCASSDRDSYEQYFGPGTRLTVT.

In this sample, this clone turned up once. V usage is TRBV4-1 and J usage is TRBJ2-1; unclear D gene. The CDR3 totals 17 residues. Trimming stripped 4 bases from V and 0 bases from J, with 16 bases between. CDR1 and CDR2 from the germline V gene are MGHRA and YSYEKL. The CDR3 bases are TGCGCCAGCAGCCCCCCCCGGGTGGAGAGCTCCTACAATGAGCAGTTCTTC. Encoded protein: CASSPPRVESSYNEQFF.

V is TRBV7-3 and J is TRBJ2-5, with 7 bases aligning to TRBD1. This CDR3 has 15 amino acids. Germline V gene lookup returns CDR1 SGHTA and CDR2 FQGTGA. V lost 5 bases, J lost 1 base, and 7 bases stayed unmatched. The CDR3 loop reads CASSLNRGSQETQYF. CDR3 DNA sequence: TGTGCCAGCAGCCTAAACAGGGGCAGCCAAGAGACCCAGTACTTC. Full variable domain (missing parts from reference TRBV7-3 and TRBJ2-5): GAGVSQTPSNKVTEKGKYVELRCDPISGHTALYWYRQSLGQGPEFLIYFQGTGAADDSGLPNDRFFAVRPEGSVSTLKIQRTERGDSAVYLCASSLNRGSQETQYFGPGTRLLVL.

The V gene is TRBV19, the J gene TRBJ2-7; D gene unclear. Trimming shortened V by 7 bases and J by 2 bases, and 15 bases separated the two germline ends. Germline V gene data show CDR1 as LNHDA and CDR2 as SQIVND (reference sequence). The CDR3 length is 14 residues. The CDR3 is CASKSRLYPYEQYF. The CDR3 nucleotides are TGTGCCAGTAAGTCTCGTCTCTACCCCTACGAGCAGTACTTC.

The chain recombines TRBV7-8 with TRBJ2-3; D remains ambiguous. Trimming took 7 bases from V and 8 from J, leaving 16 bases between them. The length of the CDR3 is 13 residues. CDR1 is SGHVS and CDR2 is FQNEAQ in the germline V gene. DNA of the CDR3: TGTGCCAGCAACCATGTAGCCGAGCCTACGCAGTATTTT. Encoded protein: CASNHVAEPTQYF. Looking up the rest from reference TRBV7-8 and TRBJ2-3 gives the full variable domain: GAGVSQSPRYKVAKRGQDVALRCDPISGHVSLFWYQQALGQGPEFLTYFQNEAQLDKSGLPSDRFFAERPEGSVSTLKIQRTQQEDSAVYLCASNHVAEPTQYFGPGTRLTVL.

This clone came up once. The CDR3 region is CASSRLAGRGSSYEQYF. DNA of the CDR3: TGCGCCAGCAGCCGTCTAGCGGGTAGGGGGAGCTCCTACGAGCAGTACTTC. V is TRBV5-1 and J is TRBJ2-7, with 8 bases that match TRBD2. V lost 4 bases to trimming and J lost 0 bases; unmatched junction nucleotides: 12. CDR1 is SGHRS, CDR2 YFSETQ, per germline. CDR3 length: 17 amino acids.